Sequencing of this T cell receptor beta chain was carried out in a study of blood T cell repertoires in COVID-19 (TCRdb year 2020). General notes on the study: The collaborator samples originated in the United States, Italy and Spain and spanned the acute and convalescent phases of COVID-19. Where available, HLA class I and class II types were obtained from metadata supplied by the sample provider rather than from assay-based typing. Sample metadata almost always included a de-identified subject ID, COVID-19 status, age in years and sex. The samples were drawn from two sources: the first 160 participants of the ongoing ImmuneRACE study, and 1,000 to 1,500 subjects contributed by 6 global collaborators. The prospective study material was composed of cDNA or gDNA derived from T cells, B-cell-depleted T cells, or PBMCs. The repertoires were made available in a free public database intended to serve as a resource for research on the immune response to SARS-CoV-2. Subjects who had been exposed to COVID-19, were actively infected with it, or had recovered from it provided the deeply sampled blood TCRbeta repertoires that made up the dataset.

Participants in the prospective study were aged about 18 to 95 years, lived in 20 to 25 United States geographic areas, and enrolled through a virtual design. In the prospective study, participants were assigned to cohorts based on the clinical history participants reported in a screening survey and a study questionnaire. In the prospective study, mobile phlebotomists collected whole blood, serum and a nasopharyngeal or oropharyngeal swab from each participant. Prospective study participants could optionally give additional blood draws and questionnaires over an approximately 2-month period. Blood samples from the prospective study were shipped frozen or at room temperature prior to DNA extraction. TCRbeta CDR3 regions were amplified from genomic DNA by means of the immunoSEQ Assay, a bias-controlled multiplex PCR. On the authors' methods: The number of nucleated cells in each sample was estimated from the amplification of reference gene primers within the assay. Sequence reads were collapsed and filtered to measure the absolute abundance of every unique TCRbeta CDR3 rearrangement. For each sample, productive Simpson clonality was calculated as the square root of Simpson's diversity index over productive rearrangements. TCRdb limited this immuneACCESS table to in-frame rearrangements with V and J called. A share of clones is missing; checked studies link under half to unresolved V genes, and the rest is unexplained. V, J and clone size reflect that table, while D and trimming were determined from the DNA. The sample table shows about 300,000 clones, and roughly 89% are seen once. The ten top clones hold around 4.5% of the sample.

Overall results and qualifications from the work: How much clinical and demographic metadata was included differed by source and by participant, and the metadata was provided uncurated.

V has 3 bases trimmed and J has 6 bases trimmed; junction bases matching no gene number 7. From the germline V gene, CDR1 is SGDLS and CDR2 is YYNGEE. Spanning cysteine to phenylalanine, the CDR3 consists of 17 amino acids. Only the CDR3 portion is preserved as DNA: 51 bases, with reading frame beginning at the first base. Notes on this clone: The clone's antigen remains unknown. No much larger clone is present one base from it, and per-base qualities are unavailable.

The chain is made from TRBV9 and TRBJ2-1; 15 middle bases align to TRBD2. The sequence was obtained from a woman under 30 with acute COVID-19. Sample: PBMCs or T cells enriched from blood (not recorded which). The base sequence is TGTGCCAGCAGCGAGGGAGGGGGACTAGCGGGAGGCAATGAGCAGTTCTTC. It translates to CASSEGGGLAGGNEQFF.